This T cell receptor (beta chain) stems from a study of blood T cell repertoires in COVID-19. Measured with immunoSEQ multiplex PCR; TCRdb has only the in-frame clones, and not every one. The sample has roughly 220,000 clones, 65% to 85% seen once; the top ten hold roughly 6.2%. There are 15 residues in the CDR3. The germline V gene has CDR1 SGHTA and CDR2 FQGNSA. V dropped 6 bases and J dropped 8; count of bases not matched to a gene: 9. The rearrangement uses TRBV7-2 and TRBJ2-1, with 11 bases aligning to TRBD2. The TCR originated in a woman aged 40 to 50 who had recovered from COVID-19. The sample comprised PBMCs or T cells enriched from blood (not recorded which). This CDR3 is CASRRTSGRGHEQFF. CDR3 bases: TGTGCCAGCAGGCGTACTAGCGGGAGAGGACATGAGCAGTTCTTC.